This entry describes one T cell receptor (beta chain). Its recognized antigen is unknown. The record has no base qualities; no much larger clone is one base away. One collaborating source in Seattle enrolled patients during active infection and followed them longitudinally through the course of disease. Each collaborating institution followed its own protocols to collect whole blood in K2EDTA tubes. For TCRbeta analysis, collaborator samples were shipped as frozen whole blood, as isolated PBMCs, or as DNA extracted from either sample type. This specimen belongs to a study of blood T cell repertoires in COVID-19 (dated by TCRdb to the early 2020s). The study in broad terms: Samples covering the acute and convalescent phases of COVID-19 were provided by collaborators in the United States, Italy and Spain. The material from the prospective study consisted of cDNA or gDNA derived from T cells, B-cell-depleted T cells, or PBMCs. Subjects who had been exposed to COVID-19, were actively infected with it, or had recovered from it provided the deeply sampled blood TCRbeta repertoires that made up the dataset. The repertoires were made available in a free public database intended to serve as a resource for research on the immune response to SARS-CoV-2. The samples were drawn from the first 160 participants of the ongoing ImmuneRACE study and from 950 to 1,500 subjects provided by 6 global collaborators. Sample metadata almost always included a de-identified subject ID, COVID-19 status, age in years and sex. Where available, HLA class I and class II types were taken from metadata supplied by the sample provider and were not determined by assay-based typing.

From V the trimming removes 4 bases and from J it removes 7 bases, while the gene matches leave 9 bases of the junction unaccounted for. CDR3 length: 16 amino acids, cysteine to phenylalanine. CDR3 DNA only is kept here, 48 bases in frame from base 1. According to the germline V gene, CDR1 reads ENHRY and CDR2 reads SYGVKD. TCRbeta CDR3 regions were amplified from genomic DNA by means of the immunoSEQ Assay, a bias-controlled multiplex PCR. Per the source publication's procedure: Nucleated cell counts per sample were estimated from amplification of reference gene primers within the assay. To quantify the absolute abundance of each unique TCRbeta CDR3 rearrangement, sequence reads were collapsed and filtered. Productive Simpson clonality was computed per sample as the square root of Simpson's diversity index over productive rearrangements. This is the immuneACCESS table as TCRdb keeps it, with only in-frame sequences that have V and J called. A part of the clones is gone; compared with another copy, unresolved V genes explain less than half, and the rest is unexplained. V, J and clone size were drawn from that table, and D and trimming were deduced from the DNA. The sample includes more than 150,000 clones, with roughly 76% observed a single time. Of the sample, roughly 12% is held by the ten largest clones.

General findings and caveats noted by the study authors: The amount of clinical and demographic metadata varied by source and participant and was provided uncurated.

Sequencing used peripheral blood. The sequence was obtained from a woman aged 80 or older with COVID-19, enrolled during active disease. This chain is built from TRBV10-3 and TRBJ2-2, with TRBD2 matching 10 junction bases. This receptor has the CDR3 CAISASGSDPGGELFF. At the DNA level, the sequence is TGTGCCATCAGTGCTAGCGGGAGTGACCCAGGCGGGGAGCTGTTTTTT.